This paragraph reports one TCR beta chain. No antigen is known for it. This sample is part of a study of identifying expanded T cells in peripheral blood. Study results and limitations: About 1.2 clones differed between technical replicates, versus approximately 17 and 20 over time. Across healthy donors, higher total template counts meant significantly greater approximately 2-week count variance.

In germline, CDR1 is LNHDA, CDR2 SQIVND (reference sequence). The CDR3 has 14 residues. Trimming stripped 3 bases from V and 5 bases from J, with 13 bases between. Method: immunoSEQ multiplex PCR; TCRdb's copy keeps in-frame clones and lacks some. The table includes some 100,000 clones, around nine tenths detected once. Sequencing input: blood. The receptor comes from a person aged 18-70 years in good health. The chain links TRBV19 to TRBJ1-2, with D possibly TRBD1 on 5 matching bases. CDR3: CASSIAGIIYGYTF. The CDR3, as DNA: TGTGCCAGTAGTATTGCAGGGATAATATATGGCTACACCTTC. The full variable domain, completed using reference TRBV19 and TRBJ1-2, is DGGITQSPKYLFRKEGQNVTLSCEQNLNHDAMYWYRQDPGQGLRLIYYSQIVNDFQKGDIAEGYSVSREKKESFPLTVTSAQKNPTAFYLCASSIAGIIYGYTFGSGTRLTVV.